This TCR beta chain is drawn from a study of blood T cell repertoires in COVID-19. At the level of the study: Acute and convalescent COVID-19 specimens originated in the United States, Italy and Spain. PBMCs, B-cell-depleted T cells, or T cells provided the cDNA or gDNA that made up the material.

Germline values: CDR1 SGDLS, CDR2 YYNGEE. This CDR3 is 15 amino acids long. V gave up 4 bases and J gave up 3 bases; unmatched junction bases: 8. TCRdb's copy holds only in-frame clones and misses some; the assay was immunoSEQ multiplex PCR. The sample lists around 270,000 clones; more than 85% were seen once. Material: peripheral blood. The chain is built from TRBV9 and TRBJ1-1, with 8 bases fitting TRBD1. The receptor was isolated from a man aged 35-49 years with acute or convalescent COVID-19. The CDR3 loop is CASSPRTGLDTEAFF. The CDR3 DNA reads TGTGCCAGCAGCCCCCGGACAGGGCTAGACACTGAAGCTTTCTTT. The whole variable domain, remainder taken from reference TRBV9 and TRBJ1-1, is DSGVTQTPKHLITATGQRVTLRCSPRSGDLSVYWYQQSLDQGLQFLIQYYNGEERAKGNILERFSAQQFPDLHSELNLSSLELGDSALYFCASSPRTGLDTEAFFGQGTRLTVV.